A single sample gave rise to the 12 T cell receptor beta chains below, sequenced in a study of T cells in Graves' hyperthyroidism and ophthalmopathy. RNA transcripts provided the source from which TCR beta CDR3 regions were amplified. HTBI primers drove first-round RT-PCR of the TCR CDR3. TCRdb recomputed calls from the multiplex PCR reads with MiXCR, one row per CDR3 protein. The sample contains 620,000 or so distinct CDR3 sequences, roughly 15% of which appear only once. The sequencing sample was made of blood. These receptors were obtained from a woman in her forties or fifties with Graves' ophthalmopathy.

This clonotype was found a few times. The rearrangement links TRBV6-5 to TRBJ2-1, with 11 bases aligning to TRBD2. Germline values: CDR1 MNHEY, CDR2 SVGAGI. J gave up 6 bases and V 1 base, and 8 bases lay outside the gene matches. This CDR3 has 17 amino acids. CDR3 sequence reads: CASSYFLAGGRVNEQFF. The CDR3 region has the DNA TGTGCCAGCAGTTACTTTTTAGCGGGAGGGAGGGTCAATGAGCAGTTCTTC.

This clonotype was seen at least ten times. The chain couples TRBV7-2 to TRBJ2-7; D not resolved. This CDR3 contains 15 residues. V was trimmed by 2 bases and J by 6 bases, leaving 17 bases between them. From germline, CDR1 is SGHTA and CDR2 FQGNSA. The CDR3 nucleotides read TGTGCCAGCAGCTTAAATAGTGACCTATCCGGCGAGCAGTACTTC. Amino acids: CASSLNSDLSGEQYF.

V usage is TRBV6-1 and J usage is TRBJ2-7, with D perhaps TRBD1 (6 bases). Trimming pared 6 bases from V and 2 bases from J, leaving 17 bases between. The CDR3 runs 15 residues. Germline lookup yields CDR1 MNHNS and CDR2 SASEGT. In DNA form, the CDR3 reads TGTGCCAGCAGCCCCCTTCAGGGGCTTGCCTACGAGCAGTACTTC. Its protein product is CASSPLQGLAYEQYF.

On this clonotype itself: This may come from a read error, since a much larger clone is one base off. The CDR3 DNA sequence: TGTGCCAGCAGCCAGGGCGGACTAGACCTACGAGAGACCCAGTACTTC. This codes for CASSQGGLDLRETQYF. The chain carries TRBV4-2 and TRBJ2-5; 7 positions match TRBD2. CDR3 size: 16 residues. The V and J ends lost 3 bases and 4 bases, in that order; junction bases with no gene match: 11. Germline V gene lookup returns CDR1 LGHNA and CDR2 YNFKEQ.

This clonotype was picked up many times. The rearrangement joins TRBV20-1 to TRBJ2-5; 7 bases are a match to TRBD2. Germline V gene sequence: CDR1 DFQATT, CDR2 SNEGSKA (reference sequence). After removal of 3 bases from V and 2 bases from J, the junction contained 9 bases not matched to a gene. This CDR3 comprises 15 residues. The CDR3 nucleotides read TGCAGTGCTAGTAGGCGGGAGTCATCTCAAGAGACCCAGTACTTC. This codes for CSASRRESSQETQYF.

This clonotype was detected many times. This chain links TRBV10-3 with TRBJ2-3; TRBD1 is a possible D gene (5 bases). V lost 0 bases, J lost 3 bases, and 16 bases lay in between. CDR1 and CDR2 (germline): ENHRY, SYGVKD. The CDR3 covers 17 residues. The CDR3 DNA sequence: TGTGCCATCAGTGAGTCTGAGGTGAGACAGCTGACAGATACGCAGTATTTT. Residues: CAISESEVRQLTDTQYF.

This clonotype was counted at least ten times. The gene calls are TRBV7-2 and TRBJ1-3; D gene ambiguous. The CDR3 loop spans 13 amino acids. CDR1 SGHTA and CDR2 FQGNSA come from the germline V gene. V dropped 5 bases and J dropped 2 bases, with 7 bases sitting between them. The CDR3 sequence is CASSESPGNTIYF. The CDR3 bases are TGTGCCAGCAGCGAGTCCCCTGGAAACACCATATATTTT.

This clonotype occurred many times. The chain links TRBV20-1 to TRBJ2-3, with D perhaps TRBD2 (6 bases). The V and J ends lost 3 bases and 2 bases respectively, with 12 bases between them. From germline, CDR1 is DFQATT and CDR2 SNEGSKA (reference sequence). The CDR3 has 14 residues. The DNA for the CDR3 is TGCAGTGCTAGGGGGGACTGGATCACAGATACGCAGTATTTT. Protein: CSARGDWITDTQYF.

There are a few counts of this clonotype. The chain has TRBV5-6 and TRBJ1-2; a weak D match, TRBD1 (5 bases). Between the trimmed V and J ends, which lost 1 base and 10 bases, there was a span of 17 bases. The CDR3 contains 14 residues. Germline assignment: CDR1 SGHDT and CDR2 YYEEEE. CDR3 in amino acids: CASSLWGVRRDYTF. The CDR3 coding sequence is TGTGCCAGCAGCTTGTGGGGGGTCCGGCGCGACTACACCTTC.

This clonotype has a count of ten or more. V is TRBV7-2 and J is TRBJ2-1; D is unresolved. The CDR3 covers 18 residues. CDR1 is SGHTA, CDR2 FQGNSA, per germline. Trimming removed 5 bases at V and 0 bases at J, with 20 bases between. The CDR3 DNA follows: TGTGCCAGCAGCCTACCGAAAGGACGGAAAGTCTCCTACAATGAGCAGTTCTTC. Amino acids: CASSLPKGRKVSYNEQFF.

This clonotype was seen at least ten times. This CDR3 reads CASSSTSGFYNEQFF. CDR3 nucleotide sequence: TGTGCCAGCAGCTCTACTAGCGGATTCTACAATGAGCAGTTCTTC. The chain employs TRBV11-2 and TRBJ2-1, with 8 bases aligning to TRBD2. The CDR3 sequence is 15 residues long. J lost 3 bases, V lost 4 bases, and 5 bases had no gene match. In germline, CDR1 is SGHAT, CDR2 FQNNGV.

In this sample, this clonotype turned up many times. The V gene is TRBV30, the J gene TRBJ2-3, with TRBD2 matching over 8 bases. Trimming cost V 0 bases and J 3 bases; bases outside gene matches: 11. This CDR3 comprises 17 residues. CDR1 and CDR2 from the germline V gene are GTSNPN and SVGIG (reference sequence). The CDR3 spells CAWSVRGTSGRTDTQYF. The CDR3 DNA is TGTGCCTGGAGTGTAAGGGGGACTAGTGGCAGGACAGATACGCAGTATTTT.